These T cell receptor beta chains were read from a single sample in a study of cytotoxic CD8 clonotypes in ibrutinib-treated CLL. Some clones are missing from TCRdb's copy, which holds only in-frame ones; the method was immunoSEQ multiplex PCR. The sample yields around 40,000 clones, about 70% seen once. This specimen was PBMCs, taken at disease progression, from a patient treated with ibrutinib. The receptors come from a human donor with chronic lymphocytic leukemia. The CDR3 runs from the conserved cysteine through the conserved F or W. Fields, in order: clone size, V gene, J gene, D gene, CDR3 protein, CDR3 DNA. D genes are given only for firm matches. The listing skips clone size in some rows; elsewhere it reads once, few, many or a size class.

few,TRBV20-1,TRBJ2-7,-,CSAGVRHEQYF,TGCAGTGCTGGGGTACGCCACGAGCAGTACTTC
-,TRBV29-1,TRBJ1-3,-,CSVEDVASGNTIYF,TGCAGCGTTGAAGATGTTGCGTCCGGAAACACCATATATTTT
-,TRBV7-8,TRBJ1-3,-,CASSPGSQPGNTIYF,TGTGCCAGCAGCCCCGGATCGCAGCCTGGAAACACCATATATTTT
few,TRBV15,TRBJ2-1,-,CATSRDSRGSLFF,TGTGCCACCAGCAGAGATTCGCGGGGATCATTGTTCTTC
-,TRBV6-1,TRBJ1-1,-,CASSRSRGEAFF,TGTGCCAGCAGCCGTAGCCGGGGTGAAGCTTTCTTT
-,TRBV5-1,TRBJ2-3,TRBD1,CASSSGTGPDTQYF,TGCGCCAGCAGCTCCGGGACAGGTCCAGATACGCAGTATTTT
-,TRBV5-5,TRBJ2-7,TRBD2,CASSLAADYEQYF,TGTGCCAGCAGCCTAGCGGCCGACTACGAGCAGTACTTC
-,TRBV27,TRBJ1-6,-,CASRETESSYNSPLHF,TGTGCCAGCAGAGAGACCGAGAGCTCCTATAATTCACCCCTCCACTTT
-,TRBV5-1,TRBJ1-1,TRBD1,CASRAQGELNTEAFF,TGCGCCAGCAGGGCACAGGGGGAATTGAACACTGAAGCTTTCTTT
-,TRBV19,TRBJ1-5,-,CASSIGGNQPQHF,TGTGCCAGTAGTATAGGAGGTAACCAGCCCCAGCATTTT
few,TRBV13,TRBJ1-4,-,CASKKQGFEKLFF,TGTGCCAGTAAGAAACAGGGTTTCGAAAAACTGTTTTTT
once,TRBV5-1,TRBJ2-2,-,CASSITSGAINTGELFF,TGCGCCAGCAGCATAACCTCGGGGGCGATTAACACCGGGGAGCTGTTTTTT
-,TRBV6-4,TRBJ2-2,-,CASSDTNTGELFF,TGTGCCAGCAGTGACACAAACACCGGGGAGCTGTTTTTT
-,TRBV19,TRBJ2-2,-,CASSIGKNTGELFF,TGTGCCAGTAGTATAGGGAAGAACACCGGGGAGCTGTTTTTT
-,TRBV10-3,TRBJ2-2,TRBD1,CAIASRGSGELFF,TGTGCCATCGCCTCCAGGGGGTCCGGGGAGCTGTTTTTT
-,TRBV18,TRBJ1-3,-,CASSADRIGNTIYF,TGTGCCAGCTCAGCGGACAGAATCGGAAACACCATATATTTT